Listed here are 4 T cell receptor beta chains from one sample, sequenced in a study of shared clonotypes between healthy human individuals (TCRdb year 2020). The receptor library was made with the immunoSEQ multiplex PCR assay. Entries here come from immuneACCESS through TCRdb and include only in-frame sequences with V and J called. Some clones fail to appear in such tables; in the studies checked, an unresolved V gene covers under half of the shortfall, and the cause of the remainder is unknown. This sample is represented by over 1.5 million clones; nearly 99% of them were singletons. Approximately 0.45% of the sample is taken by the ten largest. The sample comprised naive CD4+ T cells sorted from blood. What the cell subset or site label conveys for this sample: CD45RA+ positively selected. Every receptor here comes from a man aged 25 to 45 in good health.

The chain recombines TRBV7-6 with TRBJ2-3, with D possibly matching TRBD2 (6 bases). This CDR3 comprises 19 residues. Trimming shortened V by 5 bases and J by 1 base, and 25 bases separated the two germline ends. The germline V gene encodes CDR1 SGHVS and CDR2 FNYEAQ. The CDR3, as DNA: TGTGCCAGCAGCCTGTCGGGATGGGCTAGCGCGCCTCGCACAGATACGCAGTATTTT. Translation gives CASSLSGWASAPRTDTQYF.

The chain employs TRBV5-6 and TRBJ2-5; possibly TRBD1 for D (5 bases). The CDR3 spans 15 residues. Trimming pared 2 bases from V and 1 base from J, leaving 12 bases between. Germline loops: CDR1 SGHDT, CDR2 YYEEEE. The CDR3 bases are TGTGCCAGCAGCTTTTCAGGGAAGGTCCAAGAGACCCAGTACTTC. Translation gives CASSFSGKVQETQYF.

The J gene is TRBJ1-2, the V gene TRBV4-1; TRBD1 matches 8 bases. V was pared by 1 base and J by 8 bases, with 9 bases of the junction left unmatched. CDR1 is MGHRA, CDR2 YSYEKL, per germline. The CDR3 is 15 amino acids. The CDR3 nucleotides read TGCGCCAGCAGCCAAGTAGACAGGGGATCTGGAGGCTACACCTTC. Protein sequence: CASSQVDRGSGGYTF.

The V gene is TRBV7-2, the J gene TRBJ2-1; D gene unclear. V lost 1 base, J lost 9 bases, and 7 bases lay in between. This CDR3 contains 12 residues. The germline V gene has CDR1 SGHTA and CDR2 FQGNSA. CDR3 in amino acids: CASSLGFGEQFF. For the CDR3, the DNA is TGTGCCAGCAGCTTAGGTTTCGGTGAGCAGTTCTTC.